A single sample gave rise to the 25 T cell receptor beta chains below, sequenced in a study of blood T cell repertoires in COVID-19. TCRdb keeps only in-frame clones here, not all; method: immunoSEQ multiplex PCR. The sample yields about 34,000 clones, 75% seen once. Sequenced input: peripheral blood. These receptor sequences come from a man older than 75 with active or convalescent COVID-19.

The chain couples TRBV21-1 to TRBJ1-6; TRBD1, as called in the table, went unchecked against the DNA. TRBV21-1 is deemed a pseudogene. The CDR3 has 18 residues. The CDR3 coding sequence is TGTGCCAGCAGCATGACTAAGACAGGGCCAGCGTGGAATTCACCCCTCCACTTT. It specifies CASSMTKTGPAWNSPLHF.

This rearrangement joins TRBV9 to TRBJ2-7; TRBD2 agrees at 7 bases. The length of the CDR3 is 14 residues. Losses at the gene ends were 2 bases for V and 4 bases for J; bases not matched to a gene: 6. Looked up from germline, CDR1 is SGDLS and CDR2 is YYNGEE. CDR3 in DNA: TGTGCCAGCAGCGTTGGCGGGAGCCAGTACGAGCAGTACTTC. Translating gives CASSVGGSQYEQYF.

The CDR3: CSVEELGTSGTFGYNEQFF. CDR3 DNA: TGCAGCGTTGAAGAACTCGGGACTAGCGGGACTTTCGGTTACAATGAGCAGTTCTTC. V usage is TRBV29-1 and J usage is TRBJ2-1; 13 positions agree with TRBD2. Germline CDR1 is SQVTM and CDR2 is ANQGSEA. Trimming removed 0 bases from V and 4 bases from J; junction bases left unmatched: 12. This CDR3 is 19 amino acids long.

Only a few counts were recorded for this clone. The sample carries other DNA sequences with the same CDR3. The chain uses TRBV29-1 and TRBJ2-5, with D perhaps matching TRBD2 (5 bases). CDR3 length equals 11 residues. Germline CDR1 reads SQVTM; CDR2 reads ANQGSEA. The V end lost 4 bases, the J end lost 4 bases, and 7 bases lay between the germline ends. The CDR3 DNA reads as TGCAGCGTTGGGACTGCAGAGACCCAGTACTTC. Its translation: CSVGTAETQYF.

This sequence joins TRBV6-4 and TRBJ2-2, with D maybe TRBD1 (5 bases). The V and J ends lost 2 bases and 1 base respectively, with 5 bases between them. The CDR3 covers 14 residues. The germline V gene has CDR1 MRHNA and CDR2 SNTAGT. The CDR3 DNA follows: TGTGCCAGCAGTGACGGACAGAACACCGGGGAGCTGTTTTTT. Translated, it gives CASSDGQNTGELFF.

This chain links TRBV6-5 with TRBJ1-3; TRBD1 agrees at 8 bases. The germline V gene has CDR1 MNHEY and CDR2 SVGAGI. The V segment lost 6 bases and the J segment 4 bases; nucleotides outside the gene matches: 5. The CDR3 is 14 residues long. CDR3 amino acids: CASRWDRFGNTIYF. The CDR3 region has the DNA TGTGCCAGCAGGTGGGACAGGTTCGGAAACACCATATATTTT.

The chain is built from TRBV7-2 and TRBJ1-5; TRBD1 aligns across 9 bases. In germline, CDR1 is SGHTA, CDR2 FQGNSA. The trim removed 3 bases at V and 5 bases at J, leaving 2 bases unmatched. The CDR3 spans 14 residues. The CDR3 DNA sequence: TGTGCCAGCAGCTTCGGGACAGGGCATCAGCCCCAGCATTTT. The encoded protein is CASSFGTGHQPQHF.

This clone appeared a single time. The rearrangement uses TRBV7-2 and TRBJ2-3; 8 nucleotides line up with TRBD2. This CDR3 is built from 14 residues. Germline CDR1 SGHTA, CDR2 FQGNSA. J lost 0 bases, V lost 4 bases, and 0 bases had no gene match. The DNA of the CDR3 is TGTGCCAGCAGCTGGACTAGCAGCACAGATACGCAGTATTTT. Protein sequence: CASSWTSSTDTQYF.

This clone was seen a few times. V gene TRBV30 combines with J gene TRBJ2-7; 8 bases fit TRBD2. Trimming removed 5 bases from V and 12 bases from J; junction bases left unmatched: 6. The CDR3 runs to 10 residues. Germline V gives CDR1 GTSNPN, CDR2 SVGIG (reference sequence). CDR3 in amino acids: CAWHRTSRYF. CDR3 nucleotide sequence: TGTGCCTGGCACAGGACTAGCCGGTACTTC.

The chain is built from TRBV9 and TRBJ2-5; tentative D call: TRBD2 (6 bases). The germline CDR1 and CDR2 sequences are SGDLS and YYNGEE. The CDR3 spans 15 residues. V lost 0 bases and J 5 bases, leaving 14 bases between the germline ends. CDR3 sequence reads: CASSVDQTRGETQYF. The CDR3 DNA reads as TGTGCCAGCAGCGTAGATCAGACACGGGGGGAGACCCAGTACTTC. Full variable domain (outside the CDR3, taken from reference TRBV9 and TRBJ2-5): DSGVTQTPKHLITATGQRVTLRCSPRSGDLSVYWYQQSLDQGLQFLIQYYNGEERAKGNILERFSAQQFPDLHSELNLSSLELGDSALYFCASSVDQTRGETQYFGPGTRLLVL.

The V and J genes are TRBV7-9 and TRBJ2-1, with 8 bases fitting TRBD2. After removal of 0 bases from V and 6 bases from J, the junction contained 1 base not matched to a gene. The length of the CDR3 is 14 residues. CDR1 is SEHNR, CDR2 FQNEAQ, per germline (reference sequence). CDR3 in DNA: TGTGCCAGCAGCTTAGCTAGCGGGATCAATGAGCAGTTCTTC. It translates to CASSLASGINEQFF.

J is TRBJ1-5 and V is TRBV28; TRBD1 might be the D (5 bases). From germline, CDR1 is MDHEN and CDR2 SYDVKM. The CDR3 length is 14 residues. Trimming removed 7 bases at V and 4 bases at J, with 14 bases between. The CDR3 sequence: CASISGVWNQPQHF. Here the CDR3 DNA reads TGTGCCAGCATCTCGGGGGTTTGGAATCAGCCCCAGCATTTT. Full variable domain (missing parts from reference TRBV28 and TRBJ1-5): DVKVTQSSRYLVKRTGEKVFLECVQDMDHENMFWYRQDPGLGLRLIYFSYDVKMKEKGDIPEGYSVSREKKERFSLILESASTNQTSMYLCASISGVWNQPQHFGDGTRLSIL.

The chain joins TRBV11-2 to TRBJ2-1, with TRBD2 matching over 10 bases. The CDR3 has 15 amino acids. The germline V gene has CDR1 SGHAT and CDR2 FQNNGV. V shed 5 bases and J 9 bases; nucleotides not matched to a gene: 10. In DNA form, the CDR3 reads TGTGCCAGCAGCCTTGGACTAGCGGAGCGCTTTGAGCAGTTCTTC. As protein: CASSLGLAERFEQFF.

By share of the sample, this clone is medium-sized. CDR3 amino acids: CASSVRAGGITDTQYF. The CDR3 region has the DNA TGTGCCAGCAGCGTAAGGGCGGGAGGTATCACAGATACGCAGTATTTT. The J gene is TRBJ2-3, the V gene TRBV9, with 8 bases that match TRBD2. The CDR3 loop spans 16 amino acids. With V trimmed by 1 base and J by 2 bases, 6 bases remained unmatched. Per germline, CDR1 SGDLS and CDR2 YYNGEE.

Only one count was recorded for this clone. The V and J genes are TRBV6-2 or TRBV6-3 and TRBJ1-5; 8 bases match TRBD1. CDR1 MNHEY and CDR2 SVGEGT come from the germline V gene. The CDR3 loop spans 13 amino acids. J gave up 9 bases and V 5 bases, and 6 bases lay outside the gene matches. The CDR3, as DNA: TGTGCCAGCAGTACCGGACAGGGACGGCCCCAGCATTTT. Protein: CASSTGQGRPQHF.

This chain connects TRBV5-4 to TRBJ1-6; D possibly corresponds to TRBD1 (5 bases). There are 14 residues in the CDR3. Trimming cost V 0 bases and J 5 bases, with 6 bases left between them. Germline V lookup: CDR1 SGHNT, CDR2 YYREEE (reference sequence). The DNA for the CDR3 is TGTGCCAGCAGCTTGGAACAGGATAATTCACCCCTCCACTTT. It translates to CASSLEQDNSPLHF.

The gene calls are TRBV6-5 and TRBJ2-3, with 11 positions matching TRBD2. CDR1 and CDR2 (germline): MNHEY, SVGAGI. The CDR3 is made up of 14 amino acids. The ends lost 10 bases at V and 0 bases at J; junction bases unmatched: 3. The CDR3 DNA is TGTGCCACCAGGACTAGCGGGAGCACAGATACGCAGTATTTT. This codes for CATRTSGSTDTQYF.

The V gene is TRBV7-3, the J gene TRBJ2-1; 7 positions agree with TRBD2. CDR1 is SGHTA and CDR2 is FQGTGA in the germline V gene. V shed 2 bases, J shed 6 bases, and the junction held 7 bases outside the gene matches. The CDR3 consists of 15 residues. The CDR3 region is CASSLGSGSSNEQFF. CDR3 DNA sequence: TGTGCCAGCAGCTTAGGTAGCGGGTCATCCAATGAGCAGTTCTTC.

This clone was seen more than once but under ten times. The genes are TRBV3-1 (or the pseudogene TRBV3-2) and TRBJ1-2; D gene ambiguous. Germline-derived CDR1 and CDR2 are LGHDT and YNNKEL (reference sequence). V lost 5 bases, J lost 3 bases, and 13 bases lay in between. CDR3 size: 14 residues. The chain's CDR3 is CASSSGFPDYGYTF. The CDR3, as DNA: TGTGCCAGCAGCTCGGGGTTTCCAGACTATGGCTACACCTTC.

The genes are TRBV6-5 and TRBJ2-7, with a tentative D call TRBD2 (5 bases). V was trimmed by 2 bases and J by 2 bases, leaving 16 bases between them. CDR1 MNHEY and CDR2 SVGAGI come from the germline V gene. The CDR3 contains 16 residues. The CDR3 region is CASSYQLVNTPYEQYF. The CDR3 DNA sequence: TGTGCCAGCAGTTACCAACTAGTGAATACCCCCTACGAGCAGTACTTC.

CDR3 DNA: TGTGCCAGCAGCTTGGCCGACAGGTTTATCACTGAAGCTTTCTTT. Translation: CASSLADRFITEAFF. The gene calls are TRBV5-8 and TRBJ1-1; D possibly corresponds to TRBD1 (6 bases). The germline V and J ends were trimmed by 0 bases and 4 bases, with 13 bases remaining between them. The germline V gene has CDR1 SGHTS and CDR2 YDEGEE. This CDR3 region has 15 residues.

This clone has just a few counts. The rearrangement joins TRBV7-2 to TRBJ1-6; 9 nucleotides line up with TRBD1. Trimming cost V 1 base and J 7 bases; bases outside gene matches: 2. The CDR3 length is 15 residues. The germline CDR1 and CDR2 sequences are SGHTA and FQGNSA. CDR3 coding DNA: TGTGCCAGCAGCTTAGTAGGGACAGGGAATTCACCCCTCCACTTT. Translation gives CASSLVGTGNSPLHF.

This rearrangement joins TRBV6-1 to TRBJ2-7; TRBD1 aligns across 8 bases. V lost 2 bases to trimming and J lost 5 bases; unmatched junction nucleotides: 5. CDR3 size: 14 residues. The germline V gene has CDR1 MNHNS and CDR2 SASEGT. The CDR3 loop reads CASSEQGQEDEQYF. The CDR3 DNA reads as TGTGCCAGCAGTGAACAGGGACAGGAGGACGAGCAGTACTTC.

The chain employs TRBV19 and TRBJ2-4, with 9 bases fitting TRBD1. Germline loops: CDR1 LNHDA, CDR2 SQIVND (reference sequence). Trimming cost V 2 bases and J 5 bases; bases outside gene matches: 10. The CDR3 runs to 17 residues. The CDR3 nucleotides are TGTGCCAGTAGTATAAAGGCCGGGACAGGGAGCCAAAACATTCAGTACTTC. This sequence encodes CASSIKAGTGSQNIQYF.

The V call is TRBV6-2 or TRBV6-3, the J call TRBJ2-7; D unclear. The CDR3 runs 13 residues. Germline assignment: CDR1 MNHEY and CDR2 SVGEGT. Trimming stripped 2 bases from V and 5 bases from J, with 10 bases between. CDR3 amino acids: CASSYPDRDEQYF. The CDR3 DNA follows: TGTGCCAGCAGTTACCCGGATCGGGACGAGCAGTACTTC.